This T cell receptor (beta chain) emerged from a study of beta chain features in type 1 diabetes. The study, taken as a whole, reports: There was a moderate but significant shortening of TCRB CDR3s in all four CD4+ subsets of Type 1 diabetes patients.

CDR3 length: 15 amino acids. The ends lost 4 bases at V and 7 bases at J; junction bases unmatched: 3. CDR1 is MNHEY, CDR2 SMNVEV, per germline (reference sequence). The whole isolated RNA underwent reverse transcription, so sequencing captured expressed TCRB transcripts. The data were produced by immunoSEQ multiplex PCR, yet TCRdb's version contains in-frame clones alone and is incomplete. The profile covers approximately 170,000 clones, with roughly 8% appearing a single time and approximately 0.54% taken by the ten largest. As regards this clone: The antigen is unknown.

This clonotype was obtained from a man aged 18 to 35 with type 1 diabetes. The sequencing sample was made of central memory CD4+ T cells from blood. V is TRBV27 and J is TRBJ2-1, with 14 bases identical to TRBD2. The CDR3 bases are TGTGCCAGCAGTTCCCGACTAGCGGGAGGGAATGAGCAGTTCTTC. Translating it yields CASSSRLAGGNEQFF.